Below, 25 T cell receptor beta chains from the same sample are listed, as sequenced in a study of long-term antiretroviral therapy in people with HIV. Researchers report immunoSEQ v3.0 was run at survey level. Only in-frame clones appear in the TCRdb table, and some are missing; sequencing was by immunoSEQ multiplex PCR. The sample lists tens of thousands of clones; over 90% were seen once. Sequences were derived from unsorted PBMCs, sampled more than 6 years after starting antiretroviral therapy. These receptors were obtained from a man aged 25 to 40 with HIV.

The chain links TRBV6-4 to TRBJ2-1; D gene unclear. Trimming took 7 bases from V and 14 from J, leaving 12 bases between them. CDR1 and CDR2 from the germline V gene are MRHNA and SNTAGT. This CDR3 has 10 residues. The CDR3 DNA sequence: TGTGCCAGCACGTACATACTAAAGTTCTTC. This sequence encodes CASTYILKFF.

The J gene is TRBJ2-3, the V gene TRBV4-2; D not certain. V shed 0 bases and J shed 0 bases, with 7 bases lying between them. Looked up from germline, CDR1 is LGHNA and CDR2 is YNFKEQ. The CDR3 covers 15 residues. The CDR3 region is CASSQERPSTDTQYF. CDR3 nucleotides: TGTGCCAGCAGCCAAGAGCGGCCCAGCACAGATACGCAGTATTTT.

The chain is built from TRBV29-1 and TRBJ2-1; 8 positions match TRBD2. This CDR3 contains 15 residues. J lost 6 bases, V lost 6 bases, and 13 bases had no gene match. Germline CDR1 and CDR2: SQVTM and ANQGSEA. CDR3 amino acids: CSVGGALGQINEQFF. The CDR3 nucleotides read TGCAGCGTCGGGGGGGCTCTGGGACAAATCAATGAGCAGTTCTTC.

The chain joins TRBV28 to TRBJ1-4, with TRBD1 as a possible D gene (5 bases). The CDR3 runs to 14 residues. The V and J ends lost 6 bases and 7 bases respectively, with 15 bases between them. Germline CDR1 is MDHEN and CDR2 is SYDVKM. The chain's CDR3 is CASSGRSGIEKLFF. The DNA of the CDR3 is TGTGCCAGCAGCGGAAGGTCAGGGATTGAAAAACTGTTTTTT.

CDR3 sequence: CASSRLAGLSTDTQYF. The DNA of the CDR3 is TGTGCCAGCAGTAGACTAGCGGGGCTTAGCACAGATACGCAGTATTTT. The rearrangement uses TRBV28 and TRBJ2-3; 11 bases are a match to TRBD2. V dropped 5 bases and J dropped 0; count of bases not matched to a gene: 4. CDR1 is MDHEN and CDR2 is SYDVKM in the germline V gene. This CDR3 is 16 amino acids long.

The V call is TRBV7-9, the J call TRBJ1-2; no clear D gene. Trimming removed 4 bases at V and 4 bases at J, with 16 bases between. This CDR3 comprises 15 residues. Per germline, CDR1 SEHNR and CDR2 FQNEAQ (reference sequence). For the CDR3, the DNA is TGTGCCAGCAGCTCCCACCTCATCGCGATCTATGGCTACACCTTC. Protein sequence: CASSSHLIAIYGYTF.

In its sample, this clone was seen once. The chain joins TRBV15 to TRBJ1-3; no clear D gene. The CDR3 extends over 13 amino acids. V lost 2 bases and J 8 bases, leaving 10 bases between the germline ends. Germline V lookup: CDR1 LNHNV, CDR2 YYDKDF (reference sequence). In nucleotides, the CDR3 is TGTGCCACCAGCAGACCTGTGGTGGACACCATATATTTT. Amino acids: CATSRPVVDTIYF.

The chain recombines TRBV10-3 with TRBJ2-3; 12 nucleotides align to TRBD2. The J segment lost 4 bases and the V segment lost 6 bases, leaving 14 bases of the junction unmatched. The CDR3 contains 18 residues. Per the germline V gene, CDR1 is ENHRY and CDR2 is SYGVKD. In DNA, the CDR3 is TGTGCCATCAGACGGGGGTTGTCTAGCGGGGGGGAGGCAGATACGCAGTATTTT. It specifies CAIRRGLSSGGEADTQYF.

This chain uses TRBV4-1 with TRBJ2-1, with 11 bases identical to TRBD1. The CDR3 has 16 residues. V shed 1 base and J 3 bases; nucleotides not matched to a gene: 2. CDR1 and CDR2 (germline): MGHRA, YSYEKL. CDR3 DNA: TGCGCCAGCAGCCAAGTGGGACAGGGGGACTACAATGAGCAGTTCTTC. Residues: CASSQVGQGDYNEQFF.

The gene calls are TRBV2 and TRBJ2-7; 13 nucleotides agree with TRBD2. Per the germline V gene, CDR1 is SNHLY and CDR2 is FYNNEI. This CDR3 is built from 14 residues. Trimming at V came to 11 bases and at J to 2 bases, leaving 6 bases not matched to a gene. The DNA for the CDR3 is TGTGCCGGGACCGGACTAGCGGGAGCCTACGAGCAGTACTTC. Translated, it gives CAGTGLAGAYEQYF.

The V and J genes are TRBV30 and TRBJ1-4; 8 bases fit TRBD1. Germline trimming cut 0 bases from V and 10 bases from J; bases unmatched to any gene: 7. Germline V lookup: CDR1 GTSNPN, CDR2 SVGIG (reference sequence). The CDR3 has 14 residues. The CDR3 DNA reads TGTGCCTGGAGTGTAGGGCAGGGGGCTGCAAAACTGTTTTTT. Its translation is CAWSVGQGAAKLFF. Variable domain in full (rest from reference TRBV30 and TRBJ1-4): SQTIHQWPATLVQPVGSPLSLECTVEGTSNPNLYWYRQAAGRGLQLLFYSVGIGQISSEVPQNLSASRPQDRQFILSSKKLLLSDSGFYLCAWSVGQGAAKLFFGSGTQLSVL.

The chain is built from TRBV2 and TRBJ1-2, with D possibly TRBD1 on 6 matching bases. Per the germline V gene, CDR1 is SNHLY and CDR2 is FYNNEI. The CDR3 sequence is 15 residues long. V shed 1 base and J shed 2 bases, with 11 bases lying between them. CDR3 sequence (DNA): TGTGCCAGCAGTGAAGTCGACCAGGGGAACTATGGCTACACCTTC. This encodes CASSEVDQGNYGYTF.

This chain joins TRBV5-5 and TRBJ1-5, with TRBD1 matching 11 bases. After removal of 4 bases from V and 0 bases from J, the junction contained 15 bases not matched to a gene. Germline CDR1 SGHKS, CDR2 YYEKEE (reference sequence). This CDR3 spans 20 amino acids. The chain's CDR3 is CASSPRDRGSGFHSNQPQHF. The CDR3 bases are TGTGCCAGCAGCCCCCGGGACAGGGGGTCCGGATTTCATAGCAATCAGCCCCAGCATTTT.

V usage is TRBV27 and J usage is TRBJ1-2; 8 positions match TRBD1. V lost 3 bases to trimming and J lost 8 bases; unmatched junction nucleotides: 17. CDR1 MNHEY and CDR2 SMNVEV come from the germline V gene (reference sequence). The CDR3 is 17 residues long. CDR3 bases: TGTGCCAGCAGTTTTTCGGGCGGACAGGGCCCGGGCCGAGGCTACACCTTC. Residues: CASSFSGGQGPGRGYTF.

This chain connects TRBV7-9 to TRBJ2-5; 9 positions agree with TRBD1. This CDR3 comprises 17 residues. Germline values: CDR1 SEHNR, CDR2 FQNEAQ (reference sequence). Trimming cost V 5 bases and J 1 base; bases outside gene matches: 11. CDR3 nucleotide sequence: TGTGCCAGCAGCCGTTCTGGACAGGGGATACTCCAAGAGACCCAGTACTTC. It codes for CASSRSGQGILQETQYF.

This clone was picked up one time. This chain connects TRBV15 to TRBJ2-1; 7 bases are a match to TRBD2. The V and J ends lost 5 bases and 0 bases, in that order; junction bases with no gene match: 7. The V gene's germline CDR1 is LNHNV and CDR2 YYDKDF (reference sequence). The CDR3 runs to 16 residues. CDR3 bases: TGTGCCACCAGCGGGGTGGGGGGGGACTCCTACAATGAGCAGTTCTTC. Its translation is CATSGVGGDSYNEQFF. Drawing the rest from reference TRBV15 and TRBJ2-1, the complete variable domain is DAMVIQNPRYQVTQFGKPVTLSCSQTLNHNVMYWYQQKSSQAPKLLFHYYDKDFNNEADTPDNFQSRRPNTSFCFLDIRSPGLGDTAMYLCATSGVGGDSYNEQFFGPGTRLTVL.

The chain has TRBV6-1 and TRBJ2-5; a possible D gene is TRBD1 (5 bases). Trimming removed 0 bases at V and 5 bases at J, with 22 bases between. CDR3 length: 18 residues. CDR1 and CDR2 (germline): MNHNS, SASEGT. The CDR3, as DNA: TGTGCCAGCAGTGAAGCCGCTTTGGTGGGCAGGGTAGGGGAGACCCAGTACTTC. The encoded protein is CASSEAALVGRVGETQYF.

The J gene is TRBJ2-5, the V gene TRBV5-1; TRBD2 aligns across 11 bases. CDR3 length equals 16 residues. Germline V CDR1 and CDR2: SGHRS, YFSETQ. V lost 3 bases, J lost 2 bases, and 6 bases stayed unmatched. The CDR3 coding sequence is TGCGCCAGCAGCTGGAGGCCTAGCGGGGGGCAAGAGACCCAGTACTTC. Its protein is CASSWRPSGGQETQYF.

The chain links TRBV11-2 to TRBJ1-1; D unclear. Trimming took off 5 bases at V and 7 bases at J, with 5 bases between the two ends. CDR1 SGHAT and CDR2 FQNNGV come from the germline V gene. This CDR3 is 10 amino acids long. The CDR3 sequence is CASSLHEAFF. For the CDR3, the DNA is TGTGCCAGCAGCCTCCATGAAGCTTTCTTT.

This clone was recorded once. The genes are TRBV7-9 and TRBJ1-1; a possible D gene is TRBD1 (6 bases). Per germline, CDR1 SEHNR and CDR2 FQNEAQ (reference sequence). The V gene lost 2 bases and the J gene lost 0 bases, with 16 bases spanning the gap. The CDR3 consists of 17 residues. CDR3 sequence reads: CASSLTLRYRVNTEAFF. Written as DNA, the CDR3 is TGTGCCAGCAGCTTAACACTAAGATACAGGGTGAACACTGAAGCTTTCTTT. The whole variable domain, remainder taken from reference TRBV7-9 and TRBJ1-1, is DTGVSQNPRHKITKRGQNVTFRCDPISEHNRLYWYRQTLGQGPEFLTYFQNEAQLEKSRLLSDRFSAERPKGSFSTLEIQRTEQGDSAMYLCASSLTLRYRVNTEAFFGQGTRLTVV.

The chain employs TRBV6-5 and TRBJ2-7; D is unresolved. This CDR3 has 14 residues. In germline, CDR1 is MNHEY, CDR2 SVGAGI. V dropped 3 bases and J dropped 2 bases, with 11 bases sitting between them. The CDR3 sequence is CASSYPHPPYEQYF. In DNA, the CDR3 is TGTGCCAGCAGTTATCCCCACCCCCCCTACGAGCAGTACTTC.

This rearrangement joins TRBV27 to TRBJ2-7; no firm D call. The CDR3 has 15 residues. V lost 6 bases and J 1 base, leaving 16 bases between the germline ends. The V gene's germline CDR1 is MNHEY and CDR2 SMNVEV (reference sequence). The CDR3 region has the DNA TGTGCCAGCAGGTCCTTGGCGACCGATTCCTACGAGCAGTACTTC. This translates into CASRSLATDSYEQYF.

This rearrangement joins TRBV6-4 to TRBJ2-2; TRBD1 matches 8 bases. The CDR3 is made up of 13 amino acids. Germline loops: CDR1 MRHNA, CDR2 SNTAGT. V lost 6 bases, J lost 4 bases, and 1 base stayed unmatched. CDR3 loop: CASRGQVTGELFF. The CDR3 bases are TGTGCCAGCAGGGGACAGGTCACCGGGGAGCTGTTTTTT.

This rearrangement joins TRBV7-9 to TRBJ1-2; D is possibly TRBD1 (6 bases). Trimming stripped 6 bases from V and 4 bases from J, with 12 bases between. Germline CDR1 SEHNR, CDR2 FQNEAQ (reference sequence). The length of the CDR3 is 13 residues. CDR3 sequence (DNA): TGTGCCAGCAGTGAACAGGGACCCTATGGCTACACCTTC. This translates into CASSEQGPYGYTF.

This chain joins TRBV7-9 and TRBJ2-1; no definite D call. The CDR3 has 12 amino acids. The germline V gene encodes CDR1 SEHNR and CDR2 FQNEAQ (reference sequence). V was trimmed by 1 base and J by 11 bases, leaving 9 bases between them. CDR3: CASSLVVAKQFF. For the CDR3, the DNA is TGTGCCAGCAGCTTAGTCGTAGCCAAGCAGTTCTTC.